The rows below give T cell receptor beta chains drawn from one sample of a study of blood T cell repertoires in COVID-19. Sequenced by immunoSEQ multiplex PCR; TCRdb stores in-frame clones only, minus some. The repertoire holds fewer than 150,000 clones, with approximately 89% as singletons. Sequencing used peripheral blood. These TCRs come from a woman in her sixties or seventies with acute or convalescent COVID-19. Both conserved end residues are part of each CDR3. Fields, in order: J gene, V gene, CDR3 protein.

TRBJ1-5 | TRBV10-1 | CASSTSEGLNQPQHF
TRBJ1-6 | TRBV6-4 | CASSDERNSPLHF
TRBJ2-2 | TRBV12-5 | CASGLVLSPRTNTGELFF
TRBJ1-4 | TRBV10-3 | CAISEGQNEKLFF
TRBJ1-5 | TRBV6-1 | CASSEPGYSNQPQHF
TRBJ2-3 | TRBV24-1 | CATSDVASGNTDTQYF
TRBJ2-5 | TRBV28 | CATAGETQYF
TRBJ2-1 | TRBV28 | CASGLDRENEQFF
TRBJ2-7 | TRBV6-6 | CASSSPGRRNYEQYF
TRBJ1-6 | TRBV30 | CAWSGAEPSYSPLHF
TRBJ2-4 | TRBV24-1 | CATSDGLLAKNIQYF
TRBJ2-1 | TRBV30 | CAWRRGSYNEQFF
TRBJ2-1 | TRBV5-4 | CASSLELAAYNEQFF
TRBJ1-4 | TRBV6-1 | CASSELSGGLNEKLFF
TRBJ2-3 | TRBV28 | CASSRQASTDTQYF
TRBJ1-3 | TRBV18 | CASSPLPVGQGFGNTIYF
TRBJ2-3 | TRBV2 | CASSESGALTDTQYF
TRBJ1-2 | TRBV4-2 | CASSQVKTGNYGYTF
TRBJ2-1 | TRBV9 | CASSVGGTYNEQFF
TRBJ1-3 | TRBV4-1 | CASSLLGDTLFSGNTIYF
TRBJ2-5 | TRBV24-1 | CATSNLGRGYSKGLRETQYF
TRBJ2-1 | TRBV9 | CASSGSGGNITREQFF
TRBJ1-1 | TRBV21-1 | CASSLGGANTEAFF
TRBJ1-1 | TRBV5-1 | CASSLVQGLNTEAFF
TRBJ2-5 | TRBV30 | CAWSVGAGAQETQYF
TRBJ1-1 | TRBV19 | CASSPRQENTEAFF
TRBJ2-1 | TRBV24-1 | CATSDSRGSSYNEQFF
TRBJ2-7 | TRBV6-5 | CASSYQRISYEQYF
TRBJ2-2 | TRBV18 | CASLLGQAAGELFF
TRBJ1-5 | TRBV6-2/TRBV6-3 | CASSYPGVSQPQHF
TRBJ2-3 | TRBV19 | CASTSGSTDTQYF
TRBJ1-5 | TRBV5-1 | CASSLGTPRGQPQHF
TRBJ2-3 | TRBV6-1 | CASSEVGGSGNTQYF
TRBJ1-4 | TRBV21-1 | CASSPGNRRDGEKLFF
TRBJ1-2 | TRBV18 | CASSSPTENYGYTF
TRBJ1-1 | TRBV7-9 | CASEEDTEAFF
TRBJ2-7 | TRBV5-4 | CASSLDGGVLRSYEQYF
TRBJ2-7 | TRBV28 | CASSLGAPTSYEQYF
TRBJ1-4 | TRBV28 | CASSFGQVTDEKLFF
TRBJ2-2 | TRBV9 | CASSAQGMSTGELFF
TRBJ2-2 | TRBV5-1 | CASSLGSGGTGELFF
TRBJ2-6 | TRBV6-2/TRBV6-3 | CASSRVKGRPSSGANVLTF
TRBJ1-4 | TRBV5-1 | CASSLAATTNEKLFF
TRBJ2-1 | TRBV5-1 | CASSLGGELEQFF
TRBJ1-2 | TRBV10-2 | CASSRQGTWDGYTF
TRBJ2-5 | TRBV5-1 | CASSEGARETQYF
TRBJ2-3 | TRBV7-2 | CASTLGLAALTGTQYF
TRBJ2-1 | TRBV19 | CASRNYRDREQFF
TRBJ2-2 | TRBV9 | CASSVDLTSGSFGELFF
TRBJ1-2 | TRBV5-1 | CASSLGTGTIGYTF
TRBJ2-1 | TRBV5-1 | CASSLTSASSYNEQFF
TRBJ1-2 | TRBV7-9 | CASTQLTTGSYYGYTF
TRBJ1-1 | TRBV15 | CATSRGRSTNTEAFF
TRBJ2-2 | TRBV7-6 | CASSSGQGASTGELFF
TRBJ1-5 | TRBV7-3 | CASSLIPGQPQHF